What follows are 30 T cell receptor beta chains derived from one specimen sequenced in a study of blood T cells in healthy people across ages. Then a second PCR, running about 6 to 11 cycles, was carried out with a sample-barcoded 5' primer and a J-beta primer mix. TCRdb recomputed calls from the 5' RACE reads with MiXCR, one row per CDR3 protein. The table shows some 890,000 distinct CDR3 sequences, with under 35% occurring only once. The same data also went into a second study, on T cells of mothers and their children.

The sequenced sample consisted of blood. The source is a woman in her thirties or forties in good health.

This clonotype has ten or more counts. This sequence joins TRBV29-1 and TRBJ2-3; D is possibly TRBD2 (6 bases). Germline V CDR1 and CDR2: SQVTM, ANQGSEA. The germline V and J ends were trimmed by 4 bases and 3 bases, with 11 bases remaining between them. The CDR3 covers 13 residues. The CDR3 nucleotides read TGCAGCGTTGTAGGCGGGGCGACAGATACGCAGTATTTT. Translation: CSVVGGATDTQYF.

Many counts were recorded for this clonotype. CDR3 bases: TGTGCCAGCAGCCCCAACATGGGAGCTAACTATGGCTACACCTTC. It codes for CASSPNMGANYGYTF. The chain is built from TRBV3-1 and TRBJ1-2, with D unclear. CDR1 LGHDT and CDR2 YNNKEL come from the germline V gene (reference sequence). With 4 bases removed from V and 0 bases from J, the gap between germline ends came to 12 bases. The length of the CDR3 is 15 residues. Full variable domain (outside the CDR3, taken from reference TRBV3-1 and TRBJ1-2): DTAVSQTPKYLVTQMGNDKSIKCEQNLGHDTMYWYKQDSKKFLKIMFSYNNKELIINETVPNRFSPKSPDKAHLNLHINSLELGDSAVYFCASSPNMGANYGYTFGSGTRLTVV.

The V gene is TRBV10-3, the J gene TRBJ2-2; possibly TRBD2 for D (6 bases). The length of the CDR3 is 17 residues. Germline CDR1 and CDR2: ENHRY and SYGVKD. V lost 0 bases and J lost 4, with 15 bases in between. The CDR3 DNA reads as TGTGCCATCAGTGAGTCTTATCGGGAGACGGGCACCGGGGAGCTGTTTTTT. Its translation: CAISESYRETGTGELFF.

This clonotype has a handful of counts. This rearrangement joins TRBV5-1 to TRBJ2-3; D unclear. CDR3 length equals 13 residues. Germline CDR1 reads SGHRS; CDR2 reads YFSETQ. Deletions cut 4 bases from V and 2 bases from J, with 8 bases between. CDR3 sequence: CASSRLPTDTQYF. The CDR3 region has the DNA TGCGCCAGCAGCCGTCTACCCACAGATACGCAGTATTTT.

This clonotype turned up a few times. The V and J genes are TRBV2 and TRBJ1-5, with unresolved D. This CDR3 spans 15 amino acids. Germline loops: CDR1 SNHLY, CDR2 FYNNEI. The V end lost 3 bases, the J end lost 0 bases, and 9 bases lay between the germline ends. CDR3 bases: TGTGCCAGCAGTGAGGAGGCAGTTAGCAATCAGCCCCAGCATTTT. This codes for CASSEEAVSNQPQHF. Using reference TRBV2 and TRBJ1-5 for the parts outside the CDR3, the full variable domain is EPEVTQTPSHQVTQMGQEVILRCVPISNHLYFYWYRQILGQKVEFLVSFYNNEISEKSEIFDDQFSVERPDGSNFTLKIRSTKLEDSAMYFCASSEEAVSNQPQHFGDGTRLSIL.

This chain joins TRBV9 and TRBJ1-4; no definite D call. The CDR3 length is 15 residues. Trimming left V 0 bases short and J 4 bases short, with 10 bases between. Germline V gives CDR1 SGDLS, CDR2 YYNGEE. The CDR3 spells CASSVAPGLNEKLFF. The DNA of the CDR3 is TGTGCCAGCAGCGTAGCTCCAGGACTTAATGAAAAACTGTTTTTT.

CDR3 amino acids: CASSFLPSDTQYF. For the CDR3, the DNA is TGTGCCAGCAGCTTCCTCCCCTCAGATACGCAGTATTTT. The rearrangement uses TRBV7-8 and TRBJ2-3; D is uncertain. The V and J ends lost 3 bases and 4 bases respectively, with 8 bases between them. Germline CDR1 and CDR2: SGHVS and FQNEAQ. CDR3 size: 13 residues.

This clonotype showed up just once. With a much larger clone just one base away, this may be a read error. The genes are TRBV12-3 or TRBV12-4 and TRBJ2-1; D is unresolved. The J call could be wrong; TRBJ2-7 is a better fit for the DNA end. The CDR3 length is 15 residues. CDR3 protein: CASSRLTAPYNEQYF. In nucleotides, the CDR3 is TGTGCCAGCAGTCGATTAACGGCCCCCTACAATGAGCAGTACTTC.

The chain carries TRBV7-3 and TRBJ2-6, with a tentative D call TRBD2 (5 bases). Between the trimmed V and J ends, which lost 11 bases and 1 base, there was a span of 24 bases. CDR3 length: 18 residues. Looked up from germline, CDR1 is SGHTA and CDR2 is FQGTGA. The CDR3 is CAGGGSRSSSSGANVLTF. Here the CDR3 DNA reads TGTGCCGGCGGCGGGTCTCGGAGTAGCTCTTCTGGGGCCAACGTCCTGACTTTC. Filled out from reference TRBV7-3 and TRBJ2-6, the complete variable domain reads GAGVSQTPSNKVTEKGKYVELRCDPISGHTALYWYRQSLGQGPEFLIYFQGTGAADDSGLPNDRFFAVRPEGSVSTLKIQRTERGDSAVYLCAGGGSRSSSSGANVLTFGAGSRLTVL.

The chain joins TRBV5-6 to TRBJ2-7; 8 bases are a match to TRBD1. Germline V lookup: CDR1 SGHDT, CDR2 YYEEEE. Unmatched junction bases numbered 15, after V lost 4 bases and J lost 6 bases. The CDR3 sequence is 16 residues long. As DNA, the CDR3 is TGTGCCAGCAGCAAGGAATCTATCCGGGACAGGCTCGAGCAGTACTTC. Protein: CASSKESIRDRLEQYF.

V is TRBV7-2 and J is TRBJ2-1; TRBD2 is a possible D gene (6 bases). Germline CDR1 reads SGHTA; CDR2 reads FQGNSA. V lost 7 bases, J lost 12 bases, and 16 bases lay in between. The CDR3 consists of 12 residues. CDR3 in DNA: TGTGCCAGCACCCTTTTTGGGGGGAGGCAGTTCTTC. Its protein product is CASTLFGGRQFF. Complete variable domain (other parts from reference TRBV7-2 and TRBJ2-1): GAGVSQSPSNKVTEKGKDVELRCDPISGHTALYWYRQSLGQGLEFLIYFQGNSAPDKSGLPSDRFSAERTGGSVSTLTIQRTQQEDSAVYLCASTLFGGRQFFGPGTRLTVL.

J is TRBJ1-1 and V is TRBV5-5; unclear D gene. Germline lookup yields CDR1 SGHKS and CDR2 YYEKEE (reference sequence). CDR3 length equals 12 residues. V dropped 4 bases and J dropped 4 bases, with 8 bases sitting between them. CDR3: CASSAAGTEAFF. Written as DNA, the CDR3 is TGTGCCAGCAGCGCAGCGGGCACTGAAGCTTTCTTT.

Details on this clonotype: One end of the junction does not line up with germline, which may come from a read error. The rearrangement uses TRBV5-1 and TRBJ1-2; 11 bases fit TRBD1. The CDR3 is 14 amino acids. Looked up from germline, CDR1 is SGHRS and CDR2 is YFSETQ. CDR3 sequence (DNA): TGCGCCAGCAGCCACGGACAGGGGGCAGGTGGCTGCACCTTC. It yields the protein CASSHGQGAGGCTF.

This chain connects TRBV7-2 to TRBJ1-2; a possible D gene is TRBD1 (5 bases). The germline V gene encodes CDR1 SGHTA and CDR2 FQGNSA. CDR3 size: 15 residues. Deletions cut 3 bases from V and 4 bases from J, with 15 bases between. The CDR3 reads CASSLGGSDGYGYTF. The CDR3 coding sequence is TGTGCCAGCAGCTTGGGGGGGTCCGACGGCTATGGCTACACCTTC.

This clonotype was observed a handful of times. V gene TRBV25-1 combines with J gene TRBJ2-7; TRBD1 matches 9 bases. This CDR3 spans 15 amino acids. Germline V gene data show CDR1 as MGHDK and CDR2 as SYGVNS. The ends lost 3 bases at V and 3 bases at J; junction bases unmatched: 6. The CDR3 coding sequence is TGTGCCAGCAGTGACGGGACAGGGTGGAGCTACGAGCAGTACTTC. Translated: CASSDGTGWSYEQYF.

The rearrangement uses TRBV27 and TRBJ2-7; 8 bases are shared with TRBD1. V shed 4 bases and J 12 bases; nucleotides not matched to a gene: 5. In germline, CDR1 is MNHEY, CDR2 SMNVEV (reference sequence). This CDR3 region has 11 residues. CDR3 DNA: TGTGCCAGCAGTTACGGACAGGGTGGGTACTTC. It encodes CASSYGQGGYF.

The chain recombines TRBV4-3 with TRBJ2-7; the D gene is possibly TRBD1 (5 bases). The V and J ends lost 3 bases and 0 bases respectively, with 15 bases between them. The CDR3 sequence is 16 residues long. The germline V gene encodes CDR1 LGHNA and CDR2 YSLEER. The CDR3 reads CASSQDDSQSSYEQYF. Written as DNA, the CDR3 is TGCGCCAGCAGCCAGGACGACAGCCAGAGCTCCTACGAGCAGTACTTC.

This clonotype appeared a few times. The chain is built from TRBV7-6 and TRBJ2-7, with unresolved D. The CDR3 consists of 12 residues. The germline V gene has CDR1 SGHVS and CDR2 FNYEAQ. The ends were cut back, 3 bases at V and 5 bases at J, with 8 bases in the middle. In DNA form, the CDR3 reads TGTGCCAGCAGCTTCCTGTCGGACGAGCAGTACTTC. Translation gives CASSFLSDEQYF.

This clonotype turned up a few times. In DNA form, the CDR3 reads TGTGCCAGCGGAGGCAGGCCTCTCTCTGGGGCCAACGTCCTGACTTTC. Its protein product is CASGGRPLSGANVLTF. The chain employs TRBV7-2 and TRBJ2-6, with D perhaps matching TRBD2 (5 bases). This CDR3 region has 16 residues. Germline loops: CDR1 SGHTA, CDR2 FQGNSA. Trimming left V 8 bases short and J 0 bases short, with 14 bases between.

This clonotype was seen only a few times. V gene TRBV12-3 or TRBV12-4 combines with J gene TRBJ1-2; 10 bases fit TRBD1. CDR3 length: 13 amino acids. J lost 8 bases, V lost 5 bases, and 5 bases had no gene match. The CDR3 nucleotides are TGTGCCAGCAGTAAGGGACAGGGGTTCGGCTACACCTTC. This sequence encodes CASSKGQGFGYTF.

In this sample, this clonotype turned up a few times. The rearrangement joins TRBV20-1 to TRBJ1-2; D may be TRBD1 (5 bases). Trimming cost V 0 bases and J 2 bases, with 7 bases left between them. CDR3 length: 13 residues. Germline V gene data show CDR1 as DFQATT and CDR2 as SNEGSKA (reference sequence). CDR3: CSARDQGNYGYTF. The DNA of the CDR3 is TGCAGTGCTAGAGATCAGGGAAACTATGGCTACACCTTC.

With regard to this clonotype: A much more abundant neighbour one base away suggests this may be a read error. For the CDR3, the DNA is TGTGCCAGCAGCCGGGCCCACTCCTACGAGCAGTACTTC. This codes for CASSRAHSYEQYF. The genes are TRBV25-1 and TRBJ2-7, with D unresolved. This CDR3 has 13 amino acids. Trimming took off 6 bases at V and 0 bases at J, with 9 bases between the two ends. From germline, CDR1 is MGHDK and CDR2 SYGVNS.

The chain links TRBV2 to TRBJ1-5; possible D gene TRBD1, 6 bases. This CDR3 has 14 residues. V was cut by 1 base and J by 6 bases, with 10 bases left in between. The V gene's germline CDR1 is SNHLY and CDR2 FYNNEI. In nucleotides, the CDR3 is TGTGCCAGCAGTGAAGACAGGGCACCTCAGCCCCAGCATTTT. Its translation is CASSEDRAPQPQHF.

The chain combines TRBV7-2 with TRBJ2-2; D call uncertain. V shed 5 bases and J shed 6 bases, with 19 bases lying between them. This CDR3 contains 16 residues. Germline loops: CDR1 SGHTA, CDR2 FQGNSA. The CDR3 DNA sequence: TGTGCCAGCAGCCCCTTAGCTTCAACCGGCCCCGGGGAGCTGTTTTTT. Translation: CASSPLASTGPGELFF.

This rearrangement joins TRBV6-6 to TRBJ2-1, with TRBD1 identical over 7 bases. V lost 6 bases and J lost 6; bases outside the gene matches: 5. Germline CDR1 and CDR2: MNHNY and SVGAGI (reference sequence). CDR3 length equals 13 residues. This chain's CDR3 is CASRWGQCNEQFF. CDR3 sequence (DNA): TGTGCCAGCAGGTGGGGACAGTGCAATGAGCAGTTCTTC.

In the case of this clonotype: A much larger clone sits a single nucleotide away, making a read error possible. The rearrangement uses TRBV20-1 and TRBJ2-6; D possibly matches TRBD1 or TRBD2 (5 bases each). CDR1 DFQATT and CDR2 SNEGSKA come from the germline V gene (reference sequence). The CDR3 is 16 amino acids. The CDR3 sequence: CSATGRSISGANALTF. In DNA form, the CDR3 reads TGCAGTGCTACGGGACGGTCAATCTCTGGGGCCAACGCCCTGACTTTC.

The CDR3 DNA reads as TGCAGCGTTAAAGGCCCCGCAGGAGCTGAAGCTTTCTTT. It translates to CSVKGPAGAEAFF. The J gene is TRBJ1-1, the V gene TRBV29-1; D is unclear. Trimming took off 5 bases at V and 6 bases at J, with 16 bases between the two ends. Looked up from germline, CDR1 is SQVTM and CDR2 is ANQGSEA. The CDR3 has 13 amino acids.

V and J are TRBV9 and TRBJ1-4; 8 bases are a match to TRBD1. From germline, CDR1 is SGDLS and CDR2 YYNGEE. V lost 3 bases and J lost 2; bases outside the gene matches: 3. The CDR3 is 15 amino acids. The CDR3 spells CASSARQGTNEKLFF. CDR3 bases: TGTGCCAGCAGCGCCCGACAGGGGACTAATGAAAAACTGTTTTTT.

This clonotype has a handful of counts. The rearrangement joins TRBV7-9 to TRBJ1-1; D gene ambiguous. This CDR3 has 18 residues. Trimming took off 1 base at V and 2 bases at J, with 20 bases between the two ends. Germline V gene data show CDR1 as SEHNR and CDR2 as FQNEAQ (reference sequence). The CDR3 loop reads CASSLDRSGITINTEAFF. Here the CDR3 DNA reads TGTGCCAGCAGCTTAGATCGCAGCGGTATAACCATAAACACTGAAGCTTTCTTT.

The chain couples TRBV27 to TRBJ2-6; D is ambiguous. The CDR3 has 17 residues. Trimming left V 2 bases short and J 0 bases short, with 11 bases between. Per the germline V gene, CDR1 is MNHEY and CDR2 is SMNVEV (reference sequence). The CDR3 is CASSLRPPASGANVLTF. The CDR3 DNA sequence: TGTGCCAGCAGTTTACGACCCCCAGCCTCTGGGGCCAACGTCCTGACTTTC.